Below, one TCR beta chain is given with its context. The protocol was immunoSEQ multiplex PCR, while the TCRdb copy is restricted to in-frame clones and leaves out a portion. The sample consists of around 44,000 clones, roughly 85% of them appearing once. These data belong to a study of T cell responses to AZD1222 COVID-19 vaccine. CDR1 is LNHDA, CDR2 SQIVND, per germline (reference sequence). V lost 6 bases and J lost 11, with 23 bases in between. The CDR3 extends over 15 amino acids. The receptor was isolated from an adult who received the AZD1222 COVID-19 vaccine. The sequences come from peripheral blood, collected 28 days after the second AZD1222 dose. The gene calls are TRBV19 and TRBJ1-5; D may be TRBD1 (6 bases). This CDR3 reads CASRPSTGGTGAQHF. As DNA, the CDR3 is TGTGCCAGTAGGCCGTCGACAGGAGGTACTGGGGCCCAGCATTTT.